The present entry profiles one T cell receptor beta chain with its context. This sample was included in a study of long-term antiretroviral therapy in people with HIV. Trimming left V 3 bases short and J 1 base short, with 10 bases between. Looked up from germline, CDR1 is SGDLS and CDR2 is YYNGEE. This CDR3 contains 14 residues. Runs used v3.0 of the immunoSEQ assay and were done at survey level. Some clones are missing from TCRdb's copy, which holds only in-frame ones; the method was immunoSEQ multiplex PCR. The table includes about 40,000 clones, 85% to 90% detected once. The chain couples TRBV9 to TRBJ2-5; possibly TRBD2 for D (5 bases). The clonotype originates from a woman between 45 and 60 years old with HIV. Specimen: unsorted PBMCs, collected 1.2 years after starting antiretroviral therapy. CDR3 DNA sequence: TGTGCCAGCAGCGCCCTAGCAACCCAAGAGACCCAGTACTTC. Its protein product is CASSALATQETQYF.